This entry lists 28 T cell receptor beta chains sequenced from one sample in a study of shared clonotypes between healthy human individuals. The assay was immunoSEQ multiplex PCR, and TCRdb's table has in-frame clones only and misses some. The sample lists some 490,000 clones, roughly 80% occurring once. The sequenced sample was PBMCs. These receptors originate from a woman between 40 and 55 years old in good health. Some clones in this sample may be carry-over from other donors' samples.

This clone was seen once. The V call is TRBV4-1, the J call TRBJ1-4; D remains unclear. Germline loops: CDR1 MGHRA, CDR2 YSYEKL. The CDR3 sequence is 17 residues long. The ends were cut back, 1 base at V and 0 bases at J, with 12 bases in the middle. CDR3: CASSQGEGHATNEKLFF. The CDR3 bases are TGCGCCAGCAGCCAAGGTGAGGGTCATGCAACTAATGAAAAACTGTTTTTT.

In its sample, this clone was seen once. A much larger clone lies one base from this, so it may be a read error. Other DNA sequences in this sample translate to the same CDR3. The chain employs TRBV7-6 and TRBJ2-1; 9 bases map to TRBD2. In germline, CDR1 is SGHVS, CDR2 FNYEAQ. CDR3 length: 13 amino acids. The V gene end was trimmed by 5 bases and the J gene end by 13 bases; junction bases not matched to a gene: 9. The CDR3 region is CASSHPGLATQFF. CDR3 DNA: TGTGCCAGCAGCCACCCTGGACTAGCGACTCAGTTCTTC.

This chain connects TRBV7-9 to TRBJ2-3; 12 positions match TRBD1. After removal of 5 bases from V and 5 bases from J, the junction contained 8 bases not matched to a gene. Germline V gives CDR1 SEHNR, CDR2 FQNEAQ (reference sequence). This CDR3 comprises 16 residues. CDR3 protein: CASSGWGQGAIDTQYF. The CDR3 region has the DNA TGTGCCAGCAGCGGATGGGGACAGGGGGCGATAGATACGCAGTATTTT.

The V and J genes are TRBV30 and TRBJ1-2; 7 positions match TRBD1. After removal of 5 bases from V and 2 bases from J, the junction contained 8 bases not matched to a gene. Germline V gives CDR1 GTSNPN, CDR2 SVGIG (reference sequence). The CDR3 extends over 14 amino acids. CDR3 loop: CAWGGTENNYGYTF. CDR3 nucleotides: TGTGCCTGGGGGGGGACAGAGAACAACTATGGCTACACCTTC. The complete variable domain, with remaining parts taken from reference TRBV30 and TRBJ1-2, reads SQTIHQWPATLVQPVGSPLSLECTVEGTSNPNLYWYRQAAGRGLQLLFYSVGIGQISSEVPQNLSASRPQDRQFILSSKKLLLSDSGFYLCAWGGTENNYGYTFGSGTRLTVV.

The sample holds one count of this clone. The rearrangement joins TRBV30 to TRBJ1-2; the D gene is possibly TRBD1 (5 bases). With 2 bases removed from V and 13 bases from J, the gap between germline ends came to 14 bases. The CDR3 totals 11 residues. CDR1 and CDR2 (germline): GTSNPN, SVGIG (reference sequence). The CDR3 DNA reads as TGTGCCTGGAGTAGGGGCGGGTCCCGCACCTTC. Residues: CAWSRGGSRTF.

V usage is TRBV9 and J usage is TRBJ2-1; the D gene is possibly TRBD2 (6 bases). Germline V gives CDR1 SGDLS, CDR2 YYNGEE. There are 15 residues in the CDR3. Deletions cut 4 bases from V and 2 bases from J, with 13 bases between. CDR3 DNA: TGTGCCAGCAGCAAATCGGGAGACACCTACAATGAGCAGTTCTTC. It codes for CASSKSGDTYNEQFF. The full variable domain, in which reference TRBV9 and TRBJ2-1 provide the parts outside the CDR3, is DSGVTQTPKHLITATGQRVTLRCSPRSGDLSVYWYQQSLDQGLQFLIQYYNGEERAKGNILERFSAQQFPDLHSELNLSSLELGDSALYFCASSKSGDTYNEQFFGPGTRLTVL.

Notes on this clone: Compared with germline, one end of the junction differs, possibly owing to a read error. The sample contains more than one DNA sequence encoding this CDR3. This chain connects TRBV7-2 to TRBJ2-7; tentatively, D is TRBD2 (5 bases). CDR1 and CDR2 from the germline V gene are SGHTA and FQGNSA. The CDR3 has 13 residues. CDR3 region: CASSLESGYEQYF. For the CDR3, the DNA is TGCGCCAGCAGCTTGGAGAGCGGATACGAGCAGTACTTC.

The chain carries TRBV6-5 and TRBJ1-1; D call uncertain. V lost 6 bases and J 0 bases, leaving 8 bases between the germline ends. The CDR3 has 13 amino acids. Germline V gene lookup returns CDR1 MNHEY and CDR2 SVGAGI. Written as DNA, the CDR3 is TGTGCCAGCAGAAACTCTATGAACACTGAAGCTTTCTTT. This translates into CASRNSMNTEAFF.

The chain is built from TRBV5-6 and TRBJ1-1; 9 bases align to TRBD1. There are 15 residues in the CDR3. Germline V gives CDR1 SGHDT, CDR2 YYEEEE. V lost 4 bases, J lost 3 bases, and 7 bases stayed unmatched. CDR3 coding DNA: TGTGCCAGCAGCCCCGGGACAGGGTTGGACACTGAAGCTTTCTTT. Translation gives CASSPGTGLDTEAFF. Supplemented by reference TRBV5-6 and TRBJ1-1, the full variable domain reads DAGVTQSPTHLIKTRGQQVTLRCSPKSGHDTVSWYQQALGQGPQFIFQYYEEEERQRGNFPDRFSGHQFPNYSSELNVNALLLGDSALYLCASSPGTGLDTEAFFGQGTRLTVV.

The V gene is TRBV30, the J gene TRBJ1-1; D uncertain. Germline values: CDR1 GTSNPN, CDR2 SVGIG (reference sequence). The CDR3 loop spans 14 amino acids. Trimming took 5 bases from V and 2 from J, leaving 15 bases between them. The CDR3 loop reads CAWAPVLDNTEAFF. DNA for the CDR3: TGTGCCTGGGCGCCGGTTTTGGATAACACTGAAGCTTTCTTT.

CDR3 bases: TGTGCCAGCAGCTCCCAAGGGGTCTTGGAGACCCAGTACTTC. Protein product: CASSSQGVLETQYF. The V and J genes are TRBV14 and TRBJ2-5; D may be TRBD1 (5 bases). The CDR3 covers 14 residues. The V gene's germline CDR1 is SGHDN and CDR2 FVKESK. Trimming took off 5 bases at V and 5 bases at J, with 15 bases between the two ends.

The rearrangement uses TRBV29-1 and TRBJ2-7; D not certain. There are 12 residues in the CDR3. CDR1 is SQVTM, CDR2 ANQGSEA, per germline. Deletions cut 5 bases from V and 3 bases from J, with 11 bases between. The CDR3 coding sequence is TGCAGCGTTAGGCCTGGCAGCTACGAGCAGTACTTC. Translation: CSVRPGSYEQYF.

The chain combines TRBV19 with TRBJ1-5, with TRBD1 matching over 8 bases. Germline CDR1 reads LNHDA; CDR2 reads SQIVND (reference sequence). The CDR3 loop spans 16 amino acids. Trimming cost V 0 bases and J 2 bases; bases outside gene matches: 3. This CDR3 reads CASSIERGQGNQPQHF. The CDR3, as DNA: TGTGCCAGTAGTATAGAACGGGGACAGGGCAATCAGCCCCAGCATTTT.

The CDR3 coding sequence is TGTGCCAGCGCTTCACACAGGGGTGCTAACTATGGCTACACCTTC. Its translation: CASASHRGANYGYTF. The chain has TRBV28 and TRBJ1-2; 7 bases line up with TRBD1. With V trimmed by 8 bases and J by 0 bases, 9 bases remained unmatched. This CDR3 contains 15 residues. Germline V gives CDR1 MDHEN, CDR2 SYDVKM.

About this clone: This sequence is one base from a far larger clone and is likely a read error. The CDR3 carries no conserved terminal phenylalanine or tryptophan, so it likely arises from a read error. The chain carries TRBV27 and TRBJ2-7; TRBD1 might be the D (6 bases). Trimming stripped 4 bases from V and 2 bases from J, with 12 bases between. Per the germline V gene, CDR1 is MNHEY and CDR2 is SMNVEV (reference sequence). The CDR3 runs 14 residues. The CDR3 sequence: CASSSTGPTYEQYL. DNA for the CDR3: TGTGCCAGCAGTTCGACAGGACCCACCTACGAGCAGTACTTA.

In nucleotides, the CDR3 is TGCGCCAGCAGCCAATCTGGGACTAGCGGGAGAGGGGGGGCCAACGTCCTGACTTTC. Amino acids: CASSQSGTSGRGGANVLTF. The chain is built from TRBV4-1 and TRBJ2-6; 14 positions match TRBD2. Germline V gene lookup returns CDR1 MGHRA and CDR2 YSYEKL. The trim removed 2 bases at V and 4 bases at J, leaving 7 bases unmatched. The CDR3 has 19 amino acids.

J is TRBJ1-4 and V is TRBV7-6; unclear D gene. The germline gives CDR1 SGHVS, CDR2 FNYEAQ. V lost 2 bases and J 3 bases, leaving 16 bases between the germline ends. This CDR3 spans 17 amino acids. CDR3 protein: CASSLRPGSNANEKLFF. The CDR3, as DNA: TGTGCCAGCAGCTTAAGGCCGGGAAGCAATGCTAATGAAAAACTGTTTTTT.

With respect to this clone: One base separates it from a far larger clone, so it is likely a read error. The rearrangement joins TRBV2 to TRBJ2-5; a possible D gene is TRBD1 (6 bases). Germline V lookup: CDR1 SNHLY, CDR2 FYNNEI. CDR3 length: 15 amino acids. CDR3 bases: TGTGCCAGCAGTGAGAACAGGGTTGGGGGAGAGGCCCAGTACTTC. Its protein product is CASSENRVGGEAQYF.

As for this clone: This likely reflects a read error, since a far larger clone is one base away. Within the sample, other DNA sequences also encode this same CDR3. The CDR3: CASSFVWGSGANVLTF. The CDR3 DNA follows: TGTGCCAGCAGCTTCGTGTGGGGTTCAGGGGCTAACGTCCTGACTTTC. V and J are TRBV5-4 and TRBJ2-6; TRBD1 is a possible D gene (6 bases). CDR1 and CDR2 (germline): SGHNT, YYREEE (reference sequence). This CDR3 comprises 16 residues.

As for this clone: A single base is all that separates this from a far larger clone, so a read error is likely. The V gene is TRBV7-2, the J gene TRBJ1-4; 7 positions match TRBD1. The germline V gene encodes CDR1 SGHTA and CDR2 FQGNSA. The CDR3 is made up of 14 amino acids. V was clipped by 5 bases and J by 4 bases; unmatched bases: 4. This CDR3 is CASSATGSNEKLFF. The CDR3 bases are TGTGCCAGCAGCGCGACAGGGAGTAATGAAAAACTGTTTTTT. The whole variable domain, remainder taken from reference TRBV7-2 and TRBJ1-4, is GAGVSQSPSNKVTEKGKDVELRCDPISGHTALYWYRQSLGQGLEFLIYFQGNSAPDKSGLPSDRFSAERTGGSVSTLTIQRTQQEDSAVYLCASSATGSNEKLFFGSGTQLSVL.

Only one count was recorded for this clone. This chain connects TRBV2 to TRBJ1-2, with D hard to call. Germline V gene sequence: CDR1 SNHLY, CDR2 FYNNEI. The CDR3 is 14 residues long. V lost 6 bases and J lost 4, with 15 bases in between. The CDR3 region has the DNA TGTGCCAGCAGAGAGGGCCTCCTCCTCTATGGCTACACCTTC. Protein product: CASREGLLLYGYTF.

This rearrangement joins TRBV5-4 to TRBJ1-3; tentative D call: TRBD1 (6 bases). V lost 4 bases and J 0 bases, leaving 11 bases between the germline ends. Germline V gene sequence: CDR1 SGHNT, CDR2 YYREEE (reference sequence). The CDR3 is made up of 15 amino acids. In DNA form, the CDR3 reads TGTGCCAGCAGCACGCAGGGGCTCTCTGGAAACACCATATATTTT. Its translation: CASSTQGLSGNTIYF.

The chain links TRBV6-1 to TRBJ1-1; D is possibly TRBD1 (6 bases). This CDR3 spans 14 amino acids. Germline loops: CDR1 MNHNS, CDR2 SASEGT. CDR3 sequence reads: CAVGGPLMGTEAFF. The CDR3 DNA sequence: TGTGCTGTAGGGGGGCCCCTTATGGGCACTGAAGCTTTCTTT.

This clone appeared once. A far larger clone is only one base removed, so a read error is likely. The V and J genes are TRBV10-3 and TRBJ2-7, with unresolved D. Trimming pared 2 bases from V and 2 bases from J, leaving 13 bases between. This CDR3 has 15 amino acids. The germline CDR1 and CDR2 sequences are ENHRY and SYGVKD. The CDR3 loop is CAISEGPSSPYEQYF. CDR3 nucleotides: TGTGCCATCAGTGAGGGGCCTTCGTCGCCCTACGAGCAGTACTTC.

As concerns this clone: This is likely an artifact of a read error, given a far larger clone one base away. Other nucleotide sequences in the sample specify the same CDR3. This chain connects TRBV10-3 to TRBJ1-3; D perhaps matches TRBD1 (5 bases). The CDR3 covers 15 residues. The germline CDR1 and CDR2 sequences are ENHRY and SYGVKD. The V end was cut by 10 bases, the J end by 7 bases, with 23 bases between. CDR3 DNA sequence: TGTGCCACGCGAGACAACCCAGGGAGTGGGAACACCATATATTTT. Encoded protein: CATRDNPGSGNTIYF.

The gene calls are TRBV11-2 and TRBJ1-3; D is unclear. Germline V gives CDR1 SGHAT, CDR2 FQNNGV. This CDR3 has 12 residues. V was clipped by 5 bases and J by 5 bases, with 7 bases between them. The CDR3 DNA reads as TGTGCCAGCAGCCCCCCACGAAACACCATATATTTT. Translated: CASSPPRNTIYF.

In the case of this clone: This is likely an artifact of a read error, given a far larger clone one base away. V and J are TRBV7-3 and TRBJ2-6; TRBD1 matches 7 bases. Germline CDR1 SGHTA, CDR2 FQGTGA. The CDR3 totals 18 residues. The CDR3 DNA reads as TGTGCCAGCAGCCCTCTTGGGACAGCTAATTCTGGGGTCAACGTCCTGACTTTC. Protein: CASSPLGTANSGVNVLTF. The full variable domain, completed using reference TRBV7-3 and TRBJ2-6, is GAGVSQTPSNKVTEKGKYVELRCDPISGHTALYWYRQSLGQGPEFLIYFQGTGAADDSGLPNDRFFAVRPEGSVSTLKIQRTERGDSAVYLCASSPLGTANSGVNVLTFGAGSRLTVL.

For this clone: This sample includes further DNA sequences coding for the same CDR3. The rearrangement joins TRBV18 to TRBJ2-7, with unresolved D. The V end was cut by 2 bases, the J end by 2 bases, with 4 bases between. The CDR3 has 12 amino acids. In germline, CDR1 is KGHSH, CDR2 LQKENI. In nucleotides, the CDR3 is TGTGCCAGCTCACCAGGGACCTACGAGCAGTACTTC. Translated: CASSPGTYEQYF.